A selection of T cell receptor beta chains follows, all from one sample in a study of blood T cell repertoires in COVID-19. Using immunoSEQ multiplex PCR, the repertoire was profiled, and TCRdb retains in-frame clones only, with some absent. This table has roughly 220,000 clones, approximately 82% appearing once. The sequencing input was PBMCs or T cells enriched from blood (not recorded which). Every receptor here comes from a man in his forties who had recovered from COVID-19. Each CDR3 is given with its conserved first and last residue. D genes are given only for firm matches. Rows may omit the clone size; those that give it use once, few, many or a size class.

j_call v_call d_call clone_size cdr3_aa cdr3_nt
TRBJ2-7 TRBV28 TRBD1 NA CASSATGGRINEQYF TGTGCCAGCAGCGCGACAGGGGGAAGGATAAACGAGCAGTACTTC
TRBJ2-7 TRBV7-2 TRBD2 NA CASSPRPSGGAYEQYF TGTGCCAGCAGCCCCCGTCCTAGCGGGGGGGCCTACGAGCAGTACTTC
TRBJ1-5 TRBV2 TRBD1 NA CASSVDRVRQPQHF TGTGCCAGCAGTGTCGACAGGGTGAGACAGCCCCAGCATTTT
TRBJ1-2 TRBV4-1 NA NA CASSRRGFGYTF TGCGCCAGCAGCCGCCGAGGGTTTGGCTACACCTTC
TRBJ2-5 TRBV19 NA NA CASSIGYRVEETQYF TGTGCCAGTAGTATAGGCTACAGGGTAGAGGAGACCCAGTACTTC
TRBJ1-1 TRBV19 TRBD1 NA CASSGGTGDGMNTEAFF TGTGCCAGTAGTGGGGGAACAGGGGACGGGATGAACACTGAAGCTTTCTTT
TRBJ2-3 TRBV7-7 NA NA CASSLGVAAEADTQYF TGTGCCAGCAGCTTAGGGGTAGCGGCCGAGGCAGATACGCAGTATTTT
TRBJ2-7 TRBV7-2 TRBD1 many CASSSPGQIYEQYF TGTGCCAGCAGCTCGCCGGGACAGATCTACGAGCAGTACTTC
TRBJ2-7 TRBV4-1 NA once CASSQDGQSFYEQYF TGCGCCAGCAGCCAAGATGGACAGTCTTTCTACGAGCAGTACTTC
TRBJ2-7 TRBV6-5 TRBD2 NA CASRKSGRGYEQYF TGTGCCAGCAGAAAGAGCGGGAGGGGCTACGAGCAGTACTTC
TRBJ1-5 TRBV7-9 TRBD1 NA CASSSGTASNQPQHF TGTGCCAGCAGCTCAGGGACAGCTAGCAATCAGCCCCAGCATTTT
TRBJ2-3 TRBV9 TRBD2 NA CASSVGLAGVYDTQYF TGTGCCAGCAGCGTTGGGTTAGCGGGGGTTTATGATACGCAGTATTTT
TRBJ2-7 TRBV2 TRBD2 NA CASSERGGSYEQYF TGTGCCAGCAGTGAAAGGGGCGGGAGCTACGAGCAGTACTTC
TRBJ2-1 TRBV4-2 TRBD2 NA CASSQTLLAGPLSYNEQFF TGTGCCAGCAGCCAAACTCTACTAGCGGGGCCCCTCTCCTACAATGAGCAGTTCTTC
TRBJ1-6 TRBV2 NA NA CATQDSSSYNSPLHF TGTGCCACCCAGGACAGCAGCTCCTATAATTCACCCCTCCACTTT
TRBJ1-2 TRBV7-2 NA NA CASSPSLTEKFYGYTF TGTGCCAGCAGCCCTTCTCTGACAGAAAAGTTTTATGGCTACACCTTC
TRBJ1-1 TRBV28 NA NA CASTSTGTEAFF TGTGCCAGCACTTCCACGGGGACTGAAGCTTTCTTT
TRBJ2-5 TRBV19 TRBD2 once CASSMVWTSGGGETQYF TGTGCCAGTAGTATGGTTTGGACTAGCGGGGGAGGAGAGACCCAGTACTTC
TRBJ1-2 TRBV29-1 TRBD1 NA CSVTTGTGGGYTF TGCAGCGTAACTACCGGGACAGGGGGTGGCTACACCTTC
TRBJ1-2 TRBV2 NA NA CASIPSGVAGYTF TGTGCCAGCATCCCCTCAGGGGTCGCGGGCTACACCTTC
TRBJ1-1 TRBV12-5 TRBD1 NA CASHRGTGRTEAFF TGTGCTAGCCACCGTGGGACAGGGCGAACTGAAGCTTTCTTT
TRBJ2-7 TRBV18 NA NA CASSPSAGSYEQYF TGTGCCAGCTCACCGTCCGCAGGGTCCTACGAGCAGTACTTC
TRBJ2-7 TRBV28 NA NA CASTPGLANTYEQYF TGTGCCAGCACCCCGGGGCTAGCGAATACCTACGAGCAGTACTTC
TRBJ1-5 TRBV28 NA NA CASSLSTTVDQPQHF TGTGCCAGCAGTTTATCTACGACAGTCGATCAGCCCCAGCATTTT
TRBJ1-2 TRBV10-3 TRBD1 NA CAISAPLTGRGVDGYTF TGTGCCATCAGTGCCCCGCTGACAGGGAGAGGGGTAGATGGCTACACCTTC
TRBJ1-1 TRBV19 NA NA CASSIQGRGAFF TGTGCCAGTAGTATCCAGGGGAGAGGAGCTTTCTTT
TRBJ2-1 TRBV14 TRBD2 NA CASSPLLAGGEQFF TGTGCCAGCAGCCCGCTCCTAGCGGGAGGGGAGCAGTTCTTC
TRBJ2-3 TRBV4-2 NA NA CASSQDPRIDTQYF TGTGCCAGCAGCCAAGATCCTAGAATAGATACGCAGTATTTT
TRBJ2-1 TRBV27 TRBD2 few CASSGGIGLAGGIYNEQFF TGTGCCAGCAGCGGAGGAATAGGGTTAGCGGGAGGGATCTACAATGAGCAGTTCTTC
TRBJ1-1 TRBV11-2 NA NA CATSARGNTEAFF TGTGCCACCTCGGCCAGGGGAAACACTGAAGCTTTCTTT
TRBJ1-5 TRBV12-3/TRBV12-4 NA NA CASTYGAGQPQHF TGTGCCAGCACCTACGGCGCGGGGCAGCCCCAGCATTTT
TRBJ2-2 TRBV7-3 NA NA CASSPESYTGELFF TGTGCCAGCAGCCCCGAGTCATACACCGGGGAGCTGTTTTTT
TRBJ2-1 TRBV5-1 TRBD2 NA CASSDPGLASLNEQFF TGCGCCAGCAGCGACCCGGGACTAGCTAGCTTAAATGAGCAGTTCTTC
TRBJ1-6 TRBV3-1/TRBV3-2 NA NA CASSQALTLYNSPLHF TGTGCCAGCAGCCAGGCCCTGACTCTCTATAATTCACCCCTCCACTTT
TRBJ1-3 TRBV5-1 NA NA CASSLLGAGNTIYF TGCGCCAGCAGCTTGCTAGGGGCTGGAAACACCATATATTTT
TRBJ2-6 TRBV2 TRBD1 NA CASRTGGSGANVLTF TGTGCCAGCAGAACAGGGGGCTCTGGGGCCAACGTCCTGACTTTC
TRBJ1-2 TRBV6-5 TRBD1 NA CASKETGSVYGYTF TGTGCCAGCAAGGAGACAGGGTCCGTCTATGGCTACACCTTC
TRBJ2-3 TRBV5-5 TRBD2 once CASSLAGADTQYF TGTGCCAGCAGCTTAGCGGGAGCAGATACGCAGTATTTT
TRBJ2-5 TRBV27 NA NA CASSSGFGRGDETQYF TGTGCCAGCAGTTCGGGTTTCGGCAGGGGGGATGAGACCCAGTACTTC
TRBJ1-1 TRBV6-5 TRBD1 NA CASMSGTGGSEAFF TGTGCCAGCATGTCCGGGACAGGGGGCTCTGAAGCTTTCTTT
TRBJ1-1 TRBV7-9 TRBD1 NA CASSRQGDTEAFF TGTGCCAGCAGTAGACAGGGGGACACTGAAGCTTTCTTT
TRBJ2-3 TRBV5-1 TRBD2 few CASSRGVAGGSPDTQYF TGCGCCAGCAGCCGCGGGGTAGCGGGGGGGTCTCCAGATACGCAGTATTTT
TRBJ1-2 TRBV6-5 NA NA CASSYNGIGGYGYTF TGTGCCAGCAGTTACAATGGTATCGGTGGCTATGGCTACACCTTC
TRBJ1-1 TRBV10-1 NA NA CASSVDGGWCTEAFF TGCGCCAGCAGTGTAGATGGCGGATGGTGCACTGAAGCTTTCTTT
TRBJ2-3 TRBV3-1/TRBV3-2 NA NA CASSQMVPGTDTQYF TGTGCCAGCAGCCAAATGGTTCCGGGAACAGATACGCAGTATTTT
TRBJ1-5 TRBV10-3 TRBD1 NA CAIRLTTGAFDQPQHF TGTGCCATCAGGCTGACGACAGGGGCTTTCGATCAGCCCCAGCATTTT
TRBJ2-2 TRBV4-3 TRBD2 NA CASSQARGGDYTGELFF TGCGCCAGCAGCCAAGCCAGAGGCGGGGACTATACCGGGGAGCTGTTTTTT
TRBJ1-4 TRBV9 TRBD1 NA CASSVYRDRGGEKLFF TGTGCCAGCAGCGTCTACCGGGACAGGGGTGGTGAAAAACTGTTTTTT
TRBJ2-3 TRBV4-3 TRBD1 NA CASSPALGTGRPDTQYF TGCGCCAGCAGCCCAGCCCTCGGGACAGGGAGACCAGATACGCAGTATTTT
TRBJ2-2 TRBV12-3/TRBV12-4 TRBD1 NA CASSPGGGGELFF TGTGCCAGCAGCCCAGGGGGCGGCGGGGAGCTGTTTTTT
TRBJ2-1 TRBV7-6 NA NA CASSLWGQAYYNEQFF TGTGCCAGCAGCTTATGGGGGCAGGCATACTACAATGAGCAGTTCTTC
TRBJ1-2 TRBV27 TRBD1 NA CASSFRDSHGYTF TGTGCCAGCAGTTTTAGGGACAGCCATGGCTACACCTTC
TRBJ1-1 TRBV15 NA NA CATSTRRNTEAFF TGTGCCACCAGCACCCGCAGAAACACTGAAGCTTTCTTT
TRBJ2-7 TRBV3-1/TRBV3-2 NA once CASSQVAYGNEQYF TGTGCCAGCAGCCAGGTGGCCTACGGGAACGAGCAGTACTTC